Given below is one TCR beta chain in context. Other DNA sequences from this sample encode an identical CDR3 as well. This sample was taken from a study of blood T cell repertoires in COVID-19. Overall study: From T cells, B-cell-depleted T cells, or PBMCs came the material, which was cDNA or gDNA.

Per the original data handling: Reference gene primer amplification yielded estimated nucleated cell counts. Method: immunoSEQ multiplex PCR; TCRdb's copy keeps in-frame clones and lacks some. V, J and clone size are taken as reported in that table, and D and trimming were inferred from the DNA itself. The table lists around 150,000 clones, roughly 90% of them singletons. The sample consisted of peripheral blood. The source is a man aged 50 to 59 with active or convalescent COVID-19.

The CDR3 sequence: CASSVGASGSTDTQYF. In DNA, the CDR3 is TGTGCCAGCAGCGTAGGGGCTAGCGGGAGCACAGATACGCAGTATTTT. This chain connects TRBV9 to TRBJ2-3; 8 positions agree with TRBD2. The CDR3 is 16 amino acids. Germline-derived CDR1 and CDR2 are SGDLS and YYNGEE. The trim removed 0 bases at V and 0 bases at J, leaving 3 bases unmatched. Combining the CDR3 with reference TRBV9 and TRBJ2-3 gives the whole variable domain DSGVTQTPKHLITATGQRVTLRCSPRSGDLSVYWYQQSLDQGLQFLIQYYNGEERAKGNILERFSAQQFPDLHSELNLSSLELGDSALYFCASSVGASGSTDTQYFGPGTRLTVL.